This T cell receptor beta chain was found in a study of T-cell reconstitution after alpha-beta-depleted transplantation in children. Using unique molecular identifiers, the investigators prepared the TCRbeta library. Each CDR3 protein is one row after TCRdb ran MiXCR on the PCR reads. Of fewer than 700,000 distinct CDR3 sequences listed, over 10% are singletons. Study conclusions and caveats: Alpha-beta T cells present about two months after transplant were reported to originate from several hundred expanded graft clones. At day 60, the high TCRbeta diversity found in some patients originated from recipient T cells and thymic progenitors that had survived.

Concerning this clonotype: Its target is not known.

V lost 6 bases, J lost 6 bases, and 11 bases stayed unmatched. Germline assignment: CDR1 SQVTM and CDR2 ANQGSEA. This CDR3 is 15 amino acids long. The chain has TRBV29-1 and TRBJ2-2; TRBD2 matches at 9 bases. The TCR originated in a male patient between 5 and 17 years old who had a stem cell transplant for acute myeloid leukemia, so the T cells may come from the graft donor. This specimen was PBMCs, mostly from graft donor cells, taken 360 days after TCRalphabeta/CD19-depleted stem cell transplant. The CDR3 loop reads CSVPPGREGPGELFF. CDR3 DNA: TGCAGCGTGCCGCCGGGGCGGGAGGGCCCCGGGGAGCTGTTTTTT.